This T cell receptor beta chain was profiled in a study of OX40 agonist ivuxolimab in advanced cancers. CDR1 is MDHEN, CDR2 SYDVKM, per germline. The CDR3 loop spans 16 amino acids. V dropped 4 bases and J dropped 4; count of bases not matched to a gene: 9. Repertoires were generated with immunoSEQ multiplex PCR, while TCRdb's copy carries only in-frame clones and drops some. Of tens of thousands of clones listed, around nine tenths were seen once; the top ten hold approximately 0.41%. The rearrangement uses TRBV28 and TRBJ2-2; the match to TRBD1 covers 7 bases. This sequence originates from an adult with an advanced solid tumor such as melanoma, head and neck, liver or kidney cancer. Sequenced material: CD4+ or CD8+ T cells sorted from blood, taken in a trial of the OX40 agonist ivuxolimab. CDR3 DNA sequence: TGTGCCAGCAGTTACGACAGGGTAGGAGTCACCGGGGAGCTGTTTTTT. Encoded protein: CASSYDRVGVTGELFF.